The rows below give T cell receptor beta chains drawn from one sample of a study of CD8+ T cells in alopecia areata. Here immunoSEQ multiplex PCR was the method, and the copy in TCRdb shows in-frame clones only, minus some. Among 90,000 to 130,000 clones, 59% were seen once, and the ten largest hold around 20%. Sequenced material: CD8+ T cells sorted from blood. Receptor source: a human donor in good health. Both conserved end residues are part of each CDR3. The D gene is left open where the match is weak. The size field is filled for only some rows; it gives once, few, many or a size class.

clone_size: NA; cdr3_length: 17; d_call: TRBD2; v_call: TRBV7-8; j_call: TRBJ2-3; cdr3_aa: CASSSGASGGLTDTQYF; cdr3_nt: TGTGCCAGCAGCTCCGGAGCTAGCGGGGGGCTGACAGATACGCAGTATTTT
clone_size: few; cdr3_length: 15; d_call: NA; v_call: TRBV5-6; j_call: TRBJ2-6; cdr3_aa: CASSLQGSGANVLTF; cdr3_nt: TGTGCCAGCAGCTTACAGGGATCTGGGGCCAACGTCCTGACTTTC
clone_size: NA; cdr3_length: 14; d_call: TRBD1; v_call: TRBV5-1; j_call: TRBJ1-1; cdr3_aa: CASSSDRDLFEAFF; cdr3_nt: TGCGCCAGCAGCTCGGACAGGGACCTCTTTGAAGCTTTCTTT
clone_size: NA; cdr3_length: 17; d_call: TRBD2; v_call: TRBV7-9; j_call: TRBJ2-3; cdr3_aa: CASRDIRTSGGTDTQYF; cdr3_nt: TGTGCCAGCAGGGATATCCGGACTAGCGGGGGAACAGATACGCAGTATTTT
clone_size: NA; cdr3_length: 16; d_call: NA; v_call: TRBV15; j_call: TRBJ2-5; cdr3_aa: CATSGVQGPVSETQYF; cdr3_nt: TGTGCCACCAGCGGGGTCCAAGGGCCGGTCTCAGAGACCCAGTACTTC
clone_size: NA; cdr3_length: 14; d_call: NA; v_call: TRBV7-2; j_call: TRBJ2-7; cdr3_aa: CASSLRDTTYEQYF; cdr3_nt: TGTGCCAGCAGCCTCCGGGACACAACCTACGAGCAGTACTTC
clone_size: NA; cdr3_length: 11; d_call: NA; v_call: TRBV29-1; j_call: TRBJ2-7; cdr3_aa: CSVGDGYEQYF; cdr3_nt: TGCAGCGTGGGGGACGGCTACGAGCAGTACTTC
clone_size: NA; cdr3_length: 11; d_call: NA; v_call: TRBV29-1; j_call: TRBJ1-2; cdr3_aa: CSVRQDYGYTF; cdr3_nt: TGCAGCGTTAGACAGGACTATGGCTACACCTTC
clone_size: NA; cdr3_length: 15; d_call: NA; v_call: TRBV5-4; j_call: TRBJ2-3; cdr3_aa: CASSLYSDDTDTQYF; cdr3_nt: TGTGCCAGCAGCTTGTATAGCGACGATACAGATACGCAGTATTTT
clone_size: few; cdr3_length: 14; d_call: NA; v_call: TRBV4-1; j_call: TRBJ2-1; cdr3_aa: CASSQDRFYNEQFF; cdr3_nt: TGCGCCAGCAGCCAAGACAGGTTCTACAATGAGCAGTTCTTC
clone_size: NA; cdr3_length: 18; d_call: TRBD2; v_call: TRBV4-1; j_call: TRBJ2-6; cdr3_aa: CASSHAFGLAAGANVLTF; cdr3_nt: TGCGCCAGCAGCCATGCGTTTGGACTAGCGGCTGGGGCCAACGTCCTGACTTTC
clone_size: once; cdr3_length: 15; d_call: NA; v_call: TRBV5-1; j_call: TRBJ1-1; cdr3_aa: CASSLSGRENTEAFF; cdr3_nt: TGCGCCAGCAGCTTATCCGGCAGAGAAAACACTGAAGCTTTCTTT
clone_size: NA; cdr3_length: 10; d_call: NA; v_call: TRBV25-1; j_call: TRBJ1-2; cdr3_aa: CAVFNYGYTF; cdr3_nt: TGTGCCGTCTTCAACTATGGCTACACCTTC
clone_size: few; cdr3_length: 14; d_call: NA; v_call: TRBV5-6; j_call: TRBJ1-1; cdr3_aa: CASSWGQGSTEAFF; cdr3_nt: TGTGCCAGCAGCTGGGGTCAGGGTAGCACTGAAGCTTTCTTT
clone_size: NA; cdr3_length: 14; d_call: NA; v_call: TRBV11-2; j_call: TRBJ2-7; cdr3_aa: CASSLITQAYEQYF; cdr3_nt: TGTGCCAGCAGCTTAATAACGCAAGCCTACGAGCAGTACTTC
clone_size: NA; cdr3_length: 17; d_call: NA; v_call: TRBV5-1; j_call: TRBJ2-4; cdr3_aa: CASSLAEIGQPGWNQYF; cdr3_nt: TGCGCCAGCAGCTTGGCCGAAATCGGACAGCCCGGTTGGAATCAGTACTTC
clone_size: NA; cdr3_length: 14; d_call: NA; v_call: TRBV5-1; j_call: TRBJ2-7; cdr3_aa: CASSLEVNHYEQYF; cdr3_nt: TGCGCCAGCAGCTTGGAAGTGAATCACTACGAGCAGTACTTC
clone_size: NA; cdr3_length: 12; d_call: TRBD1; v_call: TRBV29-1; j_call: TRBJ1-1; cdr3_aa: CSFWTGGTEAFF; cdr3_nt: TGCAGCTTCTGGACAGGGGGCACTGAAGCTTTCTTT
clone_size: NA; cdr3_length: 17; d_call: TRBD2; v_call: TRBV4-2; j_call: TRBJ2-3; cdr3_aa: CASSQGRTSGITDTQYF; cdr3_nt: TGTGCCAGCAGCCAAGGCCGGACTAGCGGAATCACAGATACGCAGTATTTT
clone_size: NA; cdr3_length: 17; d_call: TRBD2; v_call: TRBV4-1; j_call: TRBJ2-5; cdr3_aa: CASSRGLAGGLQETQYF; cdr3_nt: TGCGCCAGCAGCCGCGGATTAGCGGGGGGCCTACAAGAGACCCAGTACTTC
clone_size: many; cdr3_length: 16; d_call: TRBD1; v_call: TRBV10-3; j_call: TRBJ2-3; cdr3_aa: CASSPDRGWLTDTQYF; cdr3_nt: TGTGCCAGCAGCCCCGACAGGGGGTGGTTAACAGATACGCAGTATTTT
clone_size: once; cdr3_length: 14; d_call: TRBD1; v_call: TRBV5-8; j_call: TRBJ1-1; cdr3_aa: CASSIRTGDTEAFF; cdr3_nt: TGTGCCAGCAGCATACGGACAGGGGACACTGAAGCTTTCTTT
clone_size: NA; cdr3_length: 16; d_call: TRBD2; v_call: TRBV7-9; j_call: TRBJ2-1; cdr3_aa: CASSVRTSGPYNEQFF; cdr3_nt: TGTGCCAGCAGCGTCAGGACTAGCGGGCCCTACAATGAGCAGTTCTTC
clone_size: once; cdr3_length: 22; d_call: NA; v_call: TRBV1; j_call: TRBJ2-7; cdr3_aa: CTSSQGVGGAFRLRDPSYEQYF; cdr3_nt: TGCACCAGCAGCCAAGGCGTCGGGGGGGCCTTTCGTCTGAGAGATCCGTCATACGAGCAGTACTTC
clone_size: NA; cdr3_length: 13; d_call: TRBD1; v_call: TRBV29-1; j_call: TRBJ2-3; cdr3_aa: CSVGDRYTDTQYF; cdr3_nt: TGCAGCGTTGGGGACAGATACACAGATACGCAGTATTTT